This TCR beta chain was observed in a study of beta chain features in type 1 diabetes. The overall study: Age, gender and cell yields were alike across patients and healthy donors. Study-level results: Among all four CD4+ subsets, Type 1 diabetes patients had TCRB CDR3s that were moderately but significantly shorter.

A word on this clone: Antigen specificity is unknown.

Blood was drawn once from each donor into heparinised tubes. The draws averaged around 110 mL. Sequenced material consisted of expressed TCRB transcripts (all of the isolated RNA was reverse transcribed). Clones were sequenced by immunoSEQ multiplex PCR, and TCRdb holds only the in-frame ones, with some missing. Among fewer than 350,000 clones listed, about 7.8% were seen once. The CDR3 is 14 amino acids. Trimming took off 5 bases at V and 5 bases at J, with 13 bases between the two ends. Per the germline V gene, CDR1 is SEHNR and CDR2 is FQNEAQ (reference sequence). The sequenced sample was central memory CD4+ T cells from blood. This clonotype was sampled from a woman aged 18-29 years in good health. This sequence joins TRBV7-9 and TRBJ1-5, with a possible D match to TRBD1 (6 bases). The CDR3: CASSLQGTDQPQHF. The CDR3 region has the DNA TGTGCCAGCAGCCTACAGGGAACGGATCAGCCCCAGCATTTT.